Below, 2 T cell receptor beta chains from the same sample are listed, as sequenced in a study of cytomegalovirus exposure and HLA in healthy donors (dated by TCRdb to 2015 to 2018). Libraries were constructed by the immunoSEQ multiplex PCR assay. For the multiplex PCR, a mixture combining 60 forward primers for TCR Vbeta segments and 13 reverse primers for TCR Jbeta segments was used. The source is immuneACCESS, and TCRdb retained only in-frame sequences with V and J called. Part of the clones is not carried over; for the studies checked, unresolved V genes explain less than half of this, and the remainder is unexplained. Counted in this sample were approximately 160,000 clones; approximately 82% of them appeared once. The top ten constitute over 4.5% of the sample. The sequenced sample consisted of PBMCs. The receptors here all came from a male donor in good health and CMV-seronegative.

The chain uses TRBV5-1 and TRBJ1-2; 7 positions agree with TRBD1. CDR3 length equals 13 residues. The V and J ends lost 2 bases and 4 bases, in that order; junction bases with no gene match: 2. Germline CDR1 and CDR2: SGHRS and YFSETQ. CDR3 sequence (DNA): TGCGCCAGCAGCTTACAGGGGAGCTATGGCTACACCTTC. This sequence encodes CASSLQGSYGYTF.

This clone was observed a handful of times. This sequence joins TRBV5-1 and TRBJ1-1; the D is unclear. The CDR3 is made up of 13 amino acids. CDR1 is SGHRS, CDR2 YFSETQ, per germline. V shed 1 base and J shed 1 base, with 5 bases lying between them. CDR3 bases: TGCGCCAGCAGCTTGAACAGGAACACTGAAGCTTTCTTT. Its protein is CASSLNRNTEAFF.